What follows describes a single TCR beta chain. The table came from immunoSEQ multiplex PCR; TCRdb's copy has only in-frame clones and leaves some out. The sample holds 6,000 to 8,000 clones, about 73% seen once. This CDR3 has 17 residues. The V gene lost 8 bases and the J gene lost 1 base, with 22 bases spanning the gap. CDR1 and CDR2 from the germline V gene are MNHEY and SMNVEV (reference sequence). The sample comes from a study of coeliac disease. Looking at the study overall: Refractory type I: diet-unresponsive over 12 months, with immunophenotypically normal intraepithelial cells.

This receptor was taken from a man between 25 and 39 years old with celiac disease. The V call is TRBV27, the J call TRBJ2-3; a possible D gene is TRBD2 (5 bases). The sample consisted of lamina propria lymphocytes from the gut. CDR3 in DNA: TGTGCCAGCTCTCCCTGGATTCGAGGGATCGGCACAGATACGCAGTATTTT. The encoded protein is CASSPWIRGIGTDTQYF.